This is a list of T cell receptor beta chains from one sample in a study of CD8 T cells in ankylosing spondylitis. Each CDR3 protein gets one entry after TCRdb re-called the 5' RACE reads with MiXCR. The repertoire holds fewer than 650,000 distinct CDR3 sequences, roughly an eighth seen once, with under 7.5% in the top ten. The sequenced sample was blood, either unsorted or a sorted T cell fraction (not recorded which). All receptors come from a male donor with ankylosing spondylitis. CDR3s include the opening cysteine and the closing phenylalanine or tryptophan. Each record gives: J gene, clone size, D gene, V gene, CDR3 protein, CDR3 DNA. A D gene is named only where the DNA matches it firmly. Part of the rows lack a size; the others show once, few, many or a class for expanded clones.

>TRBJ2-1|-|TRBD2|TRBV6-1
CATPGTSGTYNEQFF
TGTGCCACACCCGGGACTAGCGGAACCTACAATGAGCAGTTCTTC
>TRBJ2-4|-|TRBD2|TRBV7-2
CASSAGVDKNIQYF
TGTGCCAGCAGTGCGGGAGTCGACAAAAACATTCAGTACTTC
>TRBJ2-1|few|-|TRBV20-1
CSADDLSSYNEQFF
TGCAGTGCTGACGACTTGAGCTCCTACAATGAGCAGTTCTTC
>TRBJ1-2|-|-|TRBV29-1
CSVEKQPLANYGYTF
TGCAGCGTTGAAAAGCAGCCGTTAGCTAACTATGGCTACACCTTC
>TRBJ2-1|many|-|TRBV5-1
CASRGGGRGNEQFF
TGCGCCAGCAGAGGGGGGGGGCGCGGCAATGAGCAGTTCTTC
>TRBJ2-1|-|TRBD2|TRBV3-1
CASSQEVPLAVGGNEQFF
TGTGCCAGCAGCCAAGAAGTGCCGCTAGCGGTAGGAGGGAATGAGCAGTTCTTC
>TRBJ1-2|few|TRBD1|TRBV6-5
CASSYSHRGYGYTF
TGTGCCAGCAGTTACTCTCACAGGGGATATGGCTACACCTTC
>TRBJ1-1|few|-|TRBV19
CASSIGQNTEAFF
TGTGCCAGTAGTATAGGACAGAACACTGAAGCTTTCTTT
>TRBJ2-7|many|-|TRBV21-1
CASSGPTTDSYEQYF
TGTGCCAGCAGCGGACCGACGACAGACTCCTACGAGCAGTACTTC
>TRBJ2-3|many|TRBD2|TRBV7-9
CASIQRGYKSTDTQYF
TGTGCCAGCATCCAGCGGGGCTACAAGAGCACAGATACGCAGTATTTT
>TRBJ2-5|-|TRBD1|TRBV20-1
CSATKPGTGVQETQYF
TGCAGTGCCACCAAGCCTGGGACAGGGGTCCAAGAGACCCAGTACTTC
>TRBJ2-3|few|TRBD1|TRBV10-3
CAISESRGGRGTDTQYF
TGTGCCATCAGTGAGTCAAGGGGCGGCAGGGGGACAGATACGCAGTATTTT
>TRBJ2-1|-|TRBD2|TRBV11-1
CASSPWTSGRDRDNEQFF
TGTGCCAGCAGCCCGTGGACTAGCGGGAGGGACCGGGACAATGAGCAGTTCTTC
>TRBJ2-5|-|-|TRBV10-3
CAISEQSQETQYF
TGTGCCATCAGCGAACAAAGCCAGGAGACCCAGTACTTC
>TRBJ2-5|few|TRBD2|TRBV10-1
CASSATSGTVTQYF
TGCGCCAGCAGCGCGACTAGCGGGACCGTGACCCAGTACTTC
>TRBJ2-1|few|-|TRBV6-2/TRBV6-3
CASSYQGGARRNEQFF
TGTGCCAGCAGTTACCAGGGGGGGGCACGTCGGAATGAGCAGTTCTTC
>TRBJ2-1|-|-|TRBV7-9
CASSLVGVGNNEQFF
TGTGCCAGCAGCTTAGTAGGGGTAGGAAACAATGAGCAGTTCTTC
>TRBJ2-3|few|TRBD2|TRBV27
CASSLWLAGPLNTDTQYF
TGTGCCAGCAGTTTATGGCTAGCGGGGCCCCTGAACACAGATACGCAGTATTTT
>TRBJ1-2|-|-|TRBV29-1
CSALRTDANYGYTF
TGCAGCGCCCTGAGGACAGACGCTAACTATGGCTACACCTTC
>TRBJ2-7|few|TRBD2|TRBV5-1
CASRQSGTNYEQYF
TGCGCCAGCAGACAAAGCGGGACCAACTACGAGCAGTACTTC
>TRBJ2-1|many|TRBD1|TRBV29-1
CSVGGQAYNEQFF
TGCAGCGTTGGGGGACAGGCTTACAATGAGCAGTTCTTC
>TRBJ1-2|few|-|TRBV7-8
CASSPTRGAWGYGYTF
TGTGCCAGCAGCCCTACCCGGGGGGCCTGGGGCTATGGCTACACCTTC
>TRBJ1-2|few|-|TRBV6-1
CASRTGDGGYGYTF
TGTGCCAGCAGAACGGGGGACGGTGGCTATGGCTACACCTTC
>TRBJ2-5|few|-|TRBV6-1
CASSPGASLETQYF
TGTGCCAGCAGTCCCGGGGCTAGCTTAGAGACCCAGTACTTC
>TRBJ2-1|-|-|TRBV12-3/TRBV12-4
CASSGSPAGYNEQFF
TGTGCCAGCAGTGGGTCTCCAGCGGGCTACAATGAGCAGTTCTTC
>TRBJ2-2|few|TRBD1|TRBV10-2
CASRWTGNTGELFF
TGCGCCAGCAGATGGACAGGGAACACCGGGGAGCTGTTTTTT
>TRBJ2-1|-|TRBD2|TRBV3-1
CASRLSAGVYNEQFF
TGTGCCAGCAGACTTTCGGCGGGAGTCTACAATGAGCAGTTCTTC
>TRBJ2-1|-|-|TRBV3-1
CASSQDRGYGGKYNEQFF
TGTGCCAGCAGCCAAGACAGGGGATATGGCGGGAAGTACAATGAGCAGTTCTTC
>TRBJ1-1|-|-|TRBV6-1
CASSKPRGGRMNTEAFF
TGTGCCAGCAGTAAGCCCAGGGGCGGTCGGATGAACACTGAAGCTTTCTTT
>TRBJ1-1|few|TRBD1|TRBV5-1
CASSWLGGSNTEAFF
TGCGCCAGCAGCTGGCTAGGGGGCTCGAACACTGAAGCTTTCTTT
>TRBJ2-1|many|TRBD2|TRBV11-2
CASSLAGLAGIEQFF
TGTGCCAGCAGCTTAGCCGGACTAGCGGGAATTGAGCAGTTCTTC
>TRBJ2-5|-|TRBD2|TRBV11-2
CASSSWTSGSLETQYF
TGTGCCAGCAGCTCTTGGACTAGCGGGAGCCTAGAGACCCAGTACTTC
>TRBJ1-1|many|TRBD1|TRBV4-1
CASSQELGQGNTEAFF
TGCGCCAGCAGCCAAGAACTGGGACAGGGGAACACTGAAGCTTTCTTT
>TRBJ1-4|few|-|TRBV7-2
CASSLALTGRGELFF
TGTGCCAGCAGCTTAGCGCTAACAGGACGAGGGGAACTGTTTTTT
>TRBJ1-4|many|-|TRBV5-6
CASSLFRTEGEKLFF
TGTGCCAGCAGCTTGTTTCGTACGGAAGGCGAAAAACTGTTTTTT
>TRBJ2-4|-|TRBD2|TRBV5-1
CASSLDSGSKNIQYF
TGCGCCAGCAGCTTGGATAGCGGGAGCAAAAACATTCAGTACTTC